This T cell receptor beta chain was recovered during a study of T cells in Graves' hyperthyroidism and ophthalmopathy. RNA transcripts were the template for amplifying TCR beta CDR3 regions. During a first-round RT-PCR of the TCR CDR3, the HTBI primer set was used. TCRdb analysed the multiplex PCR reads with MiXCR anew, one entry per CDR3 protein. Of approximately 530,000 distinct CDR3 sequences listed, 20% are singletons. The study excluded patients with uncontrolled infection, other autoimmune disease, pregnancy or lactation. The diagnostic basis comprised clinical symptoms, serum thyroxine and TRAb, thyroid ultrasound and orbital computed tomography. Many counts were recorded for this clonotype. This TCR came from a man aged 40-49 years with Graves' ophthalmopathy. The sequenced sample consisted of blood.

The CDR3 is CASSFGSGSYTGELFF. The CDR3 DNA reads TGTGCCAGCAGCTTTGGAAGCGGGAGTTACACCGGGGAGCTGTTTTTT. The genes are TRBV7-2 and TRBJ2-2; 8 positions agree with TRBD2. Germline V gives CDR1 SGHTA, CDR2 FQGNSA. The CDR3 consists of 16 residues. With V trimmed by 3 bases and J by 3 bases, 6 bases remained unmatched.